The T cell receptor beta chain under discussion was sequenced for a study of OX40 agonist ivuxolimab in advanced cancers. CDR1 MNHEY and CDR2 SMNVEV come from the germline V gene (reference sequence). This CDR3 comprises 14 residues. Trimming removed 8 bases at V and 7 bases at J, with 18 bases between. The table came from immunoSEQ multiplex PCR; TCRdb's copy has only in-frame clones and leaves some out. The repertoire holds more than 55,000 clones, with less than 90% as singletons. This clone has only one observation. The source is an adult with an advanced solid tumor such as melanoma, head and neck, liver or kidney cancer. Sample: CD4+ or CD8+ T cells sorted from blood, taken in a trial of the OX40 agonist ivuxolimab. The rearrangement joins TRBV27 to TRBJ1-5, with unresolved D. CDR3: CASGPGLPGQPQHF. The CDR3 DNA is TGTGCCAGCGGCCCCGGGCTGCCGGGGCAGCCCCAGCATTTT.